This T cell receptor (beta chain) appears in the sequencing data of a study of CD8 T cells in Susac syndrome. V lost 3 bases, J lost 5 bases, and 14 bases lay in between. Germline CDR1 is SGHDN and CDR2 is FVKESK. This CDR3 contains 15 residues. When the RNA was reverse transcribed, random hexamers were used with an input of about 0.5 to 1 ug. TCRdb processed the immunoSEQ multiplex PCR reads anew with MiXCR; each CDR3 protein has one entry. Of 150,000 to 200,000 distinct CDR3 sequences in the sample, less than 95% were seen once. This TCR derives from a human donor with multiple sclerosis. The J gene is TRBJ2-1, the V gene TRBV14, with a weak D call TRBD1 (5 bases). Material for sequencing was CD4+ T cells from PBMCs. This CDR3 reads CASSHQGRGHNEQFF. In nucleotides, the CDR3 is TGTGCCAGCAGCCATCAGGGTAGGGGTCACAATGAGCAGTTCTTC.